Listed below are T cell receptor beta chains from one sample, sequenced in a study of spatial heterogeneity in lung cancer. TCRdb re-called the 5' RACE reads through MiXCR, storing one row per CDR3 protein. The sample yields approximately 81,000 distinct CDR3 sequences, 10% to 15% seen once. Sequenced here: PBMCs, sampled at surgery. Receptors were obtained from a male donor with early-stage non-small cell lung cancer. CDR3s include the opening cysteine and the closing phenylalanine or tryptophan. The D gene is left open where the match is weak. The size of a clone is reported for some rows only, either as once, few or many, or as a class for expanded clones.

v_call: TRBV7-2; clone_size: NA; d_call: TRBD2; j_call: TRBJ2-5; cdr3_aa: CASSSSSGRETQYF
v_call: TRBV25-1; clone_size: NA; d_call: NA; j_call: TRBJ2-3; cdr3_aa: CASSEWSSSDTQYF
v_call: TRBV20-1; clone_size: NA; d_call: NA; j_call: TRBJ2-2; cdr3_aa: CSADRAITGELFF
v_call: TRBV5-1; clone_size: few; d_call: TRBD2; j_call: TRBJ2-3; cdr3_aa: CASSLFSGRASYITDTQYF
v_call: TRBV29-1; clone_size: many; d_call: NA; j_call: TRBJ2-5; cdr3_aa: CSVAAGYQETQYF
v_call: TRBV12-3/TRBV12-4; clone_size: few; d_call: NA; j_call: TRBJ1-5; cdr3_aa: CASSRGVQPQHF
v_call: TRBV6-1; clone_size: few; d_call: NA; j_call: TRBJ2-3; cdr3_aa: CASSGLAGWADTQYF
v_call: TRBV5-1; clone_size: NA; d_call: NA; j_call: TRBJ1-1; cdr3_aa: CASSLEERRTEAFF
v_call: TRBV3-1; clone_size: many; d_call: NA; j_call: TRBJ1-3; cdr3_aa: CASSQGEASTGNTIYF
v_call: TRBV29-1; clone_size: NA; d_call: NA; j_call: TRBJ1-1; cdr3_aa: CSVEEYTEAFF
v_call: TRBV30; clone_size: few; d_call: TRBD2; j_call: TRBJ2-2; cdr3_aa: CAWMGLAGSTGELFF
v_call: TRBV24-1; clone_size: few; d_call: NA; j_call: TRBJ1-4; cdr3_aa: CATSETGPGKLFF
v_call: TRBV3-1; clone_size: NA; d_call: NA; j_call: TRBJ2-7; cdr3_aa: CASSLNNEQYF
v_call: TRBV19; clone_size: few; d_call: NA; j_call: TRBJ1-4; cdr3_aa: CASSPRTVATNEKLFF